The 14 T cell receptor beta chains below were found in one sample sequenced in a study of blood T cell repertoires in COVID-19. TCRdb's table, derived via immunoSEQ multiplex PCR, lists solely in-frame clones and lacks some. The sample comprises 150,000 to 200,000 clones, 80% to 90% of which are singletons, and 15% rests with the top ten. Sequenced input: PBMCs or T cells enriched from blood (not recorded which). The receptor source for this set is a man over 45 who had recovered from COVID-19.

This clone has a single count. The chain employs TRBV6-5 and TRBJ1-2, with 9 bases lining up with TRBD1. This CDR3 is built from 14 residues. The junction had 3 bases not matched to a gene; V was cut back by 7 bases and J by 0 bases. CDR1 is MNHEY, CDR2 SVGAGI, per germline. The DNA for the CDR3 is TGTGCCAGCACCGGACAGGGGACTAACTATGGCTACACCTTC. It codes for CASTGQGTNYGYTF.

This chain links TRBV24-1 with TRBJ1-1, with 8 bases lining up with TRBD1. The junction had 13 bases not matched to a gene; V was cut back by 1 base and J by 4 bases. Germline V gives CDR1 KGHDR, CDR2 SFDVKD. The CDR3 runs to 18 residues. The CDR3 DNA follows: TGTGCCACCAGTGATTTTACTCACCGAGACAGGGGTAGCACTGAAGCTTTCTTT. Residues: CATSDFTHRDRGSTEAFF.

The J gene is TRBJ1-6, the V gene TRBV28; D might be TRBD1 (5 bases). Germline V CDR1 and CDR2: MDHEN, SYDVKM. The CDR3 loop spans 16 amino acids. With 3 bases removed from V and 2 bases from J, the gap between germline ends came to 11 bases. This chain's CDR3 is CASSLPRQTYNSPLHF. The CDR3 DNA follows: TGTGCCAGCAGTTTGCCCCGACAGACCTATAATTCACCCCTCCACTTT.

The CDR3 nucleotides read TGTGCCAGCAGCCCAGCCGGGACATTCCAAGAGACCCAGTACTTC. This gives the protein CASSPAGTFQETQYF. The chain is built from TRBV7-8 and TRBJ2-5; D possibly corresponds to TRBD1 (6 bases). The V gene lost 5 bases and the J gene lost 1 base, with 14 bases spanning the gap. CDR3 length: 15 amino acids. Germline assignment: CDR1 SGHVS and CDR2 FQNEAQ.

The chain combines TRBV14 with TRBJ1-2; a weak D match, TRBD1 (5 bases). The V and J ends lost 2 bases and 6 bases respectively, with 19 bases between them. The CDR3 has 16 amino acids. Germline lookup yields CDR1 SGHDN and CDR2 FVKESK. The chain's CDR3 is CASSQTLYETEDGYTF. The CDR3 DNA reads TGTGCCAGCAGCCAAACCTTATACGAGACAGAGGATGGCTACACCTTC.

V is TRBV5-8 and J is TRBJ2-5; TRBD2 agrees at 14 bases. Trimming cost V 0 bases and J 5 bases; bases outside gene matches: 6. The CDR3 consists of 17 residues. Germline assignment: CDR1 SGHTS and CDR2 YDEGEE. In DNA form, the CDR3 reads TGTGCCAGCAGCTTGGGAGGGACTAGCGGGGGATTGGAGACCCAGTACTTC. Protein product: CASSLGGTSGGLETQYF.

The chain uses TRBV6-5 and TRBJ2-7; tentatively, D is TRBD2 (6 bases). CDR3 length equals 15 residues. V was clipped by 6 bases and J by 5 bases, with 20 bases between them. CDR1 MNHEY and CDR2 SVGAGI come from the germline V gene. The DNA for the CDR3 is TGTGCCAGCAGGGACTTATACCGGGAGACCAACGAGCAGTACTTC. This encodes CASRDLYRETNEQYF.

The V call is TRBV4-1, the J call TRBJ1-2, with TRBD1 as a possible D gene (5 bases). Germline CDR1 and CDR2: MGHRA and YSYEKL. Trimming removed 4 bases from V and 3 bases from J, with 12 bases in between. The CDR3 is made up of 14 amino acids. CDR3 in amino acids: CASSRVGGDYGYTF. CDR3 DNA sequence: TGCGCCAGCAGCCGAGTGGGGGGGGACTATGGCTACACCTTC.

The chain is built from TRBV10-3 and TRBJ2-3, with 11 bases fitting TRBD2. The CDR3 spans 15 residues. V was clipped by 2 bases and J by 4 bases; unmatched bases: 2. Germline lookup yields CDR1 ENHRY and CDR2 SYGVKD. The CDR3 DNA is TGTGCCATCAGTGAGGTGGGACTAGCGGCAGATACGCAGTATTTT. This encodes CAISEVGLAADTQYF.

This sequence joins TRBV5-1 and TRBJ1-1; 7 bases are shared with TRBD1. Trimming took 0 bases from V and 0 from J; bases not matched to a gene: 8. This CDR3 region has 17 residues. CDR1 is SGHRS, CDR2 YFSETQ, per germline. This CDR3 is CASSLDRDRLMNTEAFF. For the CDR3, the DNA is TGCGCCAGCAGCTTGGACCGGGACAGACTAATGAACACTGAAGCTTTCTTT.

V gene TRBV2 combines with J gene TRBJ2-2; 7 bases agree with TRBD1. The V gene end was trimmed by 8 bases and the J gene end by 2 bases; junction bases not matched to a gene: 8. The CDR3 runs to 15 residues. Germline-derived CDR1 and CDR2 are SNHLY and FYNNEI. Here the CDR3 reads CASERTGGNTGELFF. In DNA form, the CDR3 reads TGTGCCAGCGAACGGACAGGCGGAAACACCGGGGAGCTGTTTTTT. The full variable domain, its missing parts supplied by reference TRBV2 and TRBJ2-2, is EPEVTQTPSHQVTQMGQEVILRCVPISNHLYFYWYRQILGQKVEFLVSFYNNEISEKSEIFDDQFSVERPDGSNFTLKIRSTKLEDSAMYFCASERTGGNTGELFFGEGSRLTVL.

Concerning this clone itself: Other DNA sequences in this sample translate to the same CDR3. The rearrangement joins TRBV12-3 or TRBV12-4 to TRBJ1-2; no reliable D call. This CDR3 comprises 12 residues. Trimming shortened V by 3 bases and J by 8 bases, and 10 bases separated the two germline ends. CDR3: CASSFRVSGYTF. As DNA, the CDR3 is TGTGCCAGCAGTTTTAGAGTTAGCGGCTACACCTTC.

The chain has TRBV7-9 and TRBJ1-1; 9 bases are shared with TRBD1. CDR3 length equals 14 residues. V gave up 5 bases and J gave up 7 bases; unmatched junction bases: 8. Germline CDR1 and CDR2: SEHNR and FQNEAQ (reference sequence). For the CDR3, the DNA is TGTGCCAGCAGCCGAACCGACAGGGGGTATGAAGCTTTCTTT. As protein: CASSRTDRGYEAFF. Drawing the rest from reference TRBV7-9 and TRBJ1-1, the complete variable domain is DTGVSQNPRHKITKRGQNVTFRCDPISEHNRLYWYRQTLGQGPEFLTYFQNEAQLEKSRLLSDRFSAERPKGSFSTLEIQRTEQGDSAMYLCASSRTDRGYEAFFGQGTRLTVV.

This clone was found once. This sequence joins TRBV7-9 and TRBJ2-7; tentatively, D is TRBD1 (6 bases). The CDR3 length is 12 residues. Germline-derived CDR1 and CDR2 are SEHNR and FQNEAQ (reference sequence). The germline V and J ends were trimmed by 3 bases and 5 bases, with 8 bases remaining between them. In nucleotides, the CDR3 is TGTGCCAGCAGCTTGACAGGAAACGAGCAGTACTTC. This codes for CASSLTGNEQYF.